The T cell receptor (beta chain) described here comes from a study of neurological immune-mediated disorders. Background on the study: Secondary progressive cases numbered 3 among the roughly 34 multiple sclerosis patients, while the other 31 were relapsing-remitting. The study, taken as a whole, reports: HTLV-1-associated myelopathy led in TCR clonal expansion, while multiple sclerosis ranked lowest, below healthy controls.

In germline, CDR1 is SGHVS, CDR2 FNYEAQ. The length of the CDR3 is 17 residues. V was clipped by 6 bases and J by 5 bases; unmatched bases: 16. As concerns this clonotype: Its antigen is unidentified.

Template-switch 5'RACE cDNA synthesis added a 10-nucleotide unique molecular identifier. TCRdb redid the calling of the 5' RACE reads with MiXCR, one entry per CDR3 protein. The repertoire holds 100,000 to 150,000 distinct CDR3 sequences, with more than 2.5% as singletons. Source material: PBMCs. This chain connects TRBV7-6 to TRBJ2-5, with 9 bases fitting TRBD2. This sequence originates from a young woman with multiple sclerosis. CDR3 protein: CASSPRTSVRALETQYF. Written as DNA, the CDR3 is TGTGCCAGCAGTCCACGGACTAGCGTGAGGGCCCTTGAGACCCAGTACTTC.